The 28 T cell receptor beta chains below were found in one sample sequenced in a study of Graves' ophthalmopathy and Graves' hyperthyroidism. Using RNA transcripts, the TCR beta CDR3 regions were amplified. After a first-round RT-PCR with HTBI primers, a second-round multiplex PCR was run. TCRdb used MiXCR to reprocess the multiplex PCR reads, holding one entry per CDR3 protein. Among 580,000 or so distinct CDR3 sequences, just under 40% were seen once, and the ten largest hold around 4%. Specimen: peripheral blood or thyroid tissue (not recorded which). These receptor sequences come from an adult man with Graves' hyperthyroidism.

This clonotype was found many times. The chain employs TRBV6-6 and TRBJ1-1; 7 nucleotides agree with TRBD1. Trimming cost V 5 bases and J 3 bases; bases outside gene matches: 15. Germline CDR1 reads MNHNY; CDR2 reads SVGAGI (reference sequence). CDR3 size: 17 residues. The chain's CDR3 is CASSEAKTGSVDTEAFF. Written as DNA, the CDR3 is TGTGCCAGCAGTGAAGCGAAGACAGGGTCTGTGGACACTGAAGCTTTCTTT.

The table lists this clonotype with many counts. The chain couples TRBV29-1 to TRBJ2-5; 8 bases match TRBD2. The CDR3 covers 16 residues. With V trimmed by 0 bases and J by 3 bases, 9 bases remained unmatched. Germline CDR1 and CDR2: SQVTM and ANQGSEA. CDR3 protein: CSVEDFAGGKEETQYF. DNA for the CDR3: TGCAGCGTTGAAGATTTTGCGGGAGGCAAGGAAGAGACCCAGTACTTC.

This rearrangement joins TRBV27 to TRBJ2-7; 8 bases line up with TRBD1. This CDR3 spans 18 amino acids. Per germline, CDR1 MNHEY and CDR2 SMNVEV (reference sequence). The ends lost 5 bases at V and 7 bases at J; junction bases unmatched: 22. CDR3 in amino acids: CASSRLPGTGIPYEEQYF. CDR3 nucleotide sequence: TGTGCCAGCAGTAGACTCCCCGGGACAGGCATCCCCTACGAGGAGCAGTACTTC.

This clonotype was seen at least ten times. The genes are TRBV10-3 and TRBJ1-5; D is undetermined. The CDR3 runs to 14 residues. With 10 bases removed from V and 7 bases from J, the gap between germline ends came to 20 bases. Germline CDR1 is ENHRY and CDR2 is SYGVKD. This CDR3 is CASALDPTGQPQHF. The CDR3 coding sequence is TGTGCCAGCGCGCTGGACCCAACCGGGCAGCCCCAGCATTTT.

There are many counts of this clonotype. The chain uses TRBV6-6 and TRBJ2-7; 7 bases are a match to TRBD1. CDR1 is MNHNY and CDR2 is SVGAGI in the germline V gene (reference sequence). The CDR3 sequence is 14 residues long. Trimming removed 4 bases from V and 3 bases from J; junction bases left unmatched: 6. The DNA for the CDR3 is TGTGCCAGCAGTTTTTTAGGACAGGACTACGAGCAGTACTTC. Its translation is CASSFLGQDYEQYF.

The chain couples TRBV2 to TRBJ1-2; D is possibly TRBD1 (5 bases). Germline V gene lookup returns CDR1 SNHLY and CDR2 FYNNEI. The CDR3 runs 11 residues. The CDR3 loop is CAAAGGYGYTF. DNA for the CDR3: TGTGCTGCGGCCGGGGGCTATGGCTACACCTTC.

The genes are TRBV7-9 and TRBJ1-1; D is perhaps TRBD1 (5 bases). Trimming cost V 8 bases and J 0 bases, with 10 bases left between them. The germline V gene has CDR1 SEHNR and CDR2 FQNEAQ (reference sequence). The CDR3 is made up of 13 amino acids. The CDR3 region has the DNA TGTGCCAGCGGGCTGGGGGTGAACACTGAAGCTTTCTTT. Translating it yields CASGLGVNTEAFF.

This clonotype came up many times. This rearrangement joins TRBV20-1 to TRBJ2-7; 8 positions match TRBD2. Losses at the gene ends were 6 bases for V and 4 bases for J; bases not matched to a gene: 5. Germline lookup yields CDR1 DFQATT and CDR2 SNEGSKA (reference sequence). The CDR3 is 12 amino acids. CDR3 sequence reads: CSAKIAGYEQYF. CDR3 DNA: TGCAGTGCAAAAATAGCGGGATACGAGCAGTACTTC.

This rearrangement joins TRBV7-9 to TRBJ2-3, with D uncertain. Between the trimmed V and J ends, which lost 6 bases and 2 bases, there was a span of 9 bases. The CDR3 runs to 13 residues. CDR1 and CDR2 from the germline V gene are SEHNR and FQNEAQ (reference sequence). DNA for the CDR3: TGTGCCAGCAGTTTTGGGATCACAGATACGCAGTATTTT. This translates into CASSFGITDTQYF.

V and J are TRBV5-1 and TRBJ2-5; possible D gene TRBD2, 7 bases. The J call could be wrong; TRBJ2-1 is a better fit for the DNA end. Germline CDR1 and CDR2: SGHRS and YFSETQ. The CDR3 is made up of 13 amino acids. CDR3 residues: CASSFGGAVEQFF. CDR3 in DNA: TGCGCCAGCAGCTTTGGGGGGGCTGTTGAGCAGTTCTTC.

This clonotype was seen at least ten times. V is TRBV25-1 and J is TRBJ1-1; D is undetermined. The CDR3 consists of 11 residues. The ends were cut back, 2 bases at V and 11 bases at J, with 9 bases in the middle. Germline V lookup: CDR1 MGHDK, CDR2 SYGVNS. CDR3 sequence: CASSERSKAFF. CDR3 in DNA: TGTGCCAGCAGTGAAAGGTCCAAGGCTTTCTTT.

The table lists this clonotype with a count of one. The gene calls are TRBV9 and TRBJ2-2, with 7 bases fitting TRBD2. The germline gives CDR1 SGDLS, CDR2 YYNGEE. Trimming at V came to 0 bases and at J to 6 bases, leaving 2 bases not matched to a gene. The CDR3 spans 14 residues. Here the CDR3 reads CASSVAAGAGELFF. The DNA for the CDR3 is TGTGCCAGCAGCGTAGCCGCGGGAGCCGGGGAGCTGTTTTTT.

The J gene is TRBJ1-5, the V gene TRBV7-2, with a tentative D call TRBD1 (6 bases). The CDR3 consists of 13 residues. From germline, CDR1 is SGHTA and CDR2 FQGNSA. Trimming shortened V by 6 bases and J by 11 bases, and 17 bases separated the two germline ends. This CDR3 is CASRKDRQETQHF. The CDR3 DNA reads as TGTGCCAGCAGGAAGGACAGACAAGAGACCCAGCATTTT.

This clonotype has ten or more counts. The chain uses TRBV7-9 and TRBJ1-4; D might be TRBD1 (6 bases). V was clipped by 5 bases and J by 5 bases, with 18 bases between them. Germline values: CDR1 SEHNR, CDR2 FQNEAQ (reference sequence). This CDR3 is built from 16 residues. The CDR3 nucleotides are TGTGCCAGCAGCGCAACAATCCAGGGGCTCAATGAAAAACTGTTTTTT. This gives the protein CASSATIQGLNEKLFF.

This clonotype was detected many times. The V gene is TRBV7-6, the J gene TRBJ2-7, with 12 bases fitting TRBD2. Trimming cost V 5 bases and J 2 bases; bases outside gene matches: 7. CDR1 is SGHVS, CDR2 FNYEAQ, per germline. This CDR3 has 16 amino acids. This CDR3 is CASSPRTSGTTYEQYF. CDR3 DNA: TGTGCCAGCAGCCCCCGGACTAGCGGGACAACCTACGAGCAGTACTTC. The full variable domain, with the rest looked up from reference TRBV7-6 and TRBJ2-7, is GAGVSQSPRYKVTKRGQDVALRCDPISGHVSLYWYRQALGQGPEFLTYFNYEAQQDKSGLPNDRFSAERPEGSISTLTIQRTEQRDSAMYRCASSPRTSGTTYEQYFGPGTRLTVT.

This clonotype appeared a few times. The chain links TRBV9 to TRBJ2-5; 14 bases are a match to TRBD2. CDR3 size: 19 residues. Germline V CDR1 and CDR2: SGDLS, YYNGEE. The trim removed 5 bases at V and 3 bases at J, leaving 15 bases unmatched. CDR3 DNA: TGTGCCAGCAGTCCCCAATCGGTGACTAGCGGGGGGGCAGAAGAGACCCAGTACTTC. Encoded protein: CASSPQSVTSGGAEETQYF.

CDR3 loop: CASSEGTGVTGELFF. The CDR3 DNA reads TGTGCCAGCAGCGAAGGGACAGGGGTGACCGGGGAGCTGTTTTTT. The rearrangement links TRBV25-1 to TRBJ2-2, with 10 bases identical to TRBD1. Germline V gene lookup returns CDR1 MGHDK and CDR2 SYGVNS. This CDR3 has 15 amino acids. Unmatched junction bases numbered 6, after V lost 6 bases and J lost 5 bases.

Worth noting for this clonotype: One junction end does not reproduce the germline sequence, and a read error may be involved. This chain connects TRBV2 to TRBJ1-1; 7 bases fit TRBD1. Germline CDR1 reads SNHLY; CDR2 reads FYNNEI. This CDR3 has 14 amino acids. CDR3 sequence: CASSRLGTAQLEGF. The CDR3 DNA reads TGTGCCAGCAGTCGCCTCGGGACAGCTCAACTGGAAGGTTTT.

The chain is built from TRBV12-3 or TRBV12-4 and TRBJ1-5; perhaps TRBD1 as D (5 bases). This CDR3 contains 18 residues. Trimming removed 3 bases at V and 0 bases at J, with 18 bases between. The CDR3 DNA follows: TGTGCCAGCAGTTTGGGGCCTCAGACGGGATATAGCAATCAGCCCCAGCATTTT. This translates into CASSLGPQTGYSNQPQHF.

The rearrangement joins TRBV12-3 or TRBV12-4 to TRBJ1-1; no reliable D call. The V end lost 3 bases, the J end lost 6 bases, and 8 bases lay between the germline ends. The length of the CDR3 is 12 residues. The CDR3, as DNA: TGTGCCAGCAGTTTTAGGAGGGCTGAAGCTTTCTTT. Its translation: CASSFRRAEAFF.

In this sample, this clonotype turned up many times. The chain links TRBV5-1 to TRBJ2-2, with D maybe TRBD1 (6 bases). Trimming pared 0 bases from V and 4 bases from J, leaving 16 bases between. There are 17 residues in the CDR3. Germline V gene lookup returns CDR1 SGHRS and CDR2 YFSETQ. The CDR3 nucleotides read TGCGCCAGCAGCTTGGGTTGGGAGACAGGATTCACCGGGGAGCTGTTTTTT. It translates to CASSLGWETGFTGELFF.

Notes on this clonotype: At one of its ends the junction is not consistent with the germline gene, which may arise from a read error. The chain links TRBV29-1 to TRBJ2-7; the D gene could be TRBD1 or TRBD2 (5 bases each). This CDR3 is built from 12 residues. Germline CDR1 is SQVTM and CDR2 is ANQGSEA. This CDR3 is CSVEGEPYEQYF. The CDR3 coding sequence is TGCAGCGTAGAAGGGGAGCCGTACGAGCAGTACTTC.

This clonotype has ten or more counts. The chain uses TRBV29-1 and TRBJ1-2; D unresolved. Germline CDR1 reads SQVTM; CDR2 reads ANQGSEA. V lost 2 bases and J lost 0, with 13 bases in between. This CDR3 spans 15 amino acids. DNA of the CDR3: TGCAGCGTTGAATATTCGGGTTTCGCTAACTATGGCTACACCTTC. Its protein product is CSVEYSGFANYGYTF.

This clonotype appeared once. J is TRBJ2-5 and V is TRBV14; 8 nucleotides line up with TRBD2. V trimming: 4 bases; J trimming: 5 bases; junction bases outside the gene matches: 6. The V gene's germline CDR1 is SGHDN and CDR2 FVKESK. The CDR3 covers 14 residues. The CDR3 region has the DNA TGTGCCAGCAGCCCCGGTAGCGGGGCCGAGACCCAGTACTTC. It yields the protein CASSPGSGAETQYF. Filled out from reference TRBV14 and TRBJ2-5, the complete variable domain reads EAGVTQFPSHSVIEKGQTVTLRCDPISGHDNLYWYRRVMGKEIKFLLHFVKESKQDESGMPNNRFLAERTGGTYSTLKVQPAELEDSGVYFCASSPGSGAETQYFGPGTRLLVL.

This clonotype was observed a few times. The chain joins TRBV6-6 to TRBJ2-7; 9 nucleotides line up with TRBD1. J gave up 4 bases and V 2 bases, and 6 bases lay outside the gene matches. Germline loops: CDR1 MNHNY, CDR2 SVGAGI (reference sequence). The CDR3 sequence is 15 residues long. CDR3: CASSYGTGLGYEQYF. In DNA form, the CDR3 reads TGTGCCAGCAGTTACGGGACAGGGCTGGGGTACGAGCAGTACTTC.

The chain links TRBV2 to TRBJ1-4, with D possibly being TRBD1 (5 bases). CDR3 length: 13 residues. The germline V and J ends were trimmed by 10 bases and 10 bases, with 19 bases remaining between them. CDR1 is SNHLY and CDR2 is FYNNEI in the germline V gene. The CDR3 loop reads CANRGDSTGKLFF. CDR3 DNA: TGTGCCAACAGAGGCGACAGTACTGGAAAACTGTTTTTT.

This clonotype was seen ten or more times. The chain recombines TRBV19 with TRBJ2-2; TRBD1 is a possible D gene (6 bases). The V and J ends lost 5 bases and 5 bases respectively, with 15 bases between them. From germline, CDR1 is LNHDA and CDR2 SQIVND (reference sequence). The CDR3 covers 15 residues. The CDR3 protein is CASSVYREMTGELFF. CDR3 nucleotides: TGTGCCAGTAGTGTATACAGGGAAATGACCGGGGAGCTGTTTTTT.

This clonotype was picked up a small number of times. The chain employs TRBV29-1 and TRBJ2-1, with D perhaps TRBD1 or TRBD2 (5 bases each). The V and J ends lost 3 bases and 9 bases respectively, with 9 bases between them. Per germline, CDR1 SQVTM and CDR2 ANQGSEA. The CDR3 runs to 11 residues. The CDR3 spells CSVEARGEQFF. The CDR3, as DNA: TGCAGCGTTGAGGCGAGGGGTGAGCAGTTCTTC.